Below, 15 T cell receptor beta chains from the same sample are listed, as sequenced in a study of immune heterogeneity within non-small cell lung tumors. The authors amplified TCR beta CDR3 by multiplex PCR with 32 V and 13 J primers. TCRdb called the multiplex PCR reads again in MiXCR, with one record for every CDR3 protein. This table holds 30,000 to 40,000 distinct CDR3 sequences, more than 25% found once. The starting template was genomic DNA from bulk tumor, 550 to 700 ng per sample. Several biopsies were collected from each primary tumor during surgery. They were spaced as far apart as possible within the tumor mass. The study enrolled patients with untreated, newly diagnosed non-small cell lung cancer who underwent curative surgery. Material: lung tumor tissue. The source is a man in his forties with non-small cell lung cancer.

At least ten counts were recorded for this clonotype. This chain joins TRBV2 and TRBJ1-1; D is undetermined. Germline V gives CDR1 SNHLY, CDR2 FYNNEI. This CDR3 is built from 14 residues. Trimming took 10 bases from V and 4 from J, leaving 19 bases between them. In DNA, the CDR3 is TGTGCCACCCGAGGTGCAGCAACGCGCACTGAAGCTTTCTTT. Its protein is CATRGAATRTEAFF.

This clonotype turned up a few times. J is TRBJ2-5 and V is TRBV5-1; possible D gene TRBD2, 6 bases. CDR1 and CDR2 from the germline V gene are SGHRS and YFSETQ. With 4 bases removed from V and 5 bases from J, the gap between germline ends came to 12 bases. This CDR3 comprises 13 residues. The chain's CDR3 is CASSPGGGETQYF. The CDR3 bases are TGCGCCAGCAGCCCCGGTGGGGGGGAGACCCAGTACTTC. The variable domain in full, completed from reference TRBV5-1 and TRBJ2-5, reads KAGVTQTPRYLIKTRGQQVTLSCSPISGHRSVSWYQQTPGQGLQFLFEYFSETQRNKGNFPGRFSGRQFSNSRSEMNVSTLELGDSALYLCASSPGGGETQYFGPGTRLLVL.

Turning to this clonotype: One end of the junction fails to match germline, which may point to a read error. V is TRBV7-7 and J is TRBJ2-3; 10 bases align to TRBD2. The CDR3 extends over 15 amino acids. Germline V lookup: CDR1 SSHAT, CDR2 FNYEAQ (reference sequence). The CDR3 reads CASSLASGRADTQYF. The DNA for the CDR3 is TGTGCTAGCAGCTTGGCAAGCGGGAGGGCCGATACGCAGTATTTT.

This clonotype has a handful of counts. Written as DNA, the CDR3 is TGCGCCAGCAGCTTGGAGGGACTAGCGAGGGCAGATACGCAGTATTTT. It translates to CASSLEGLARADTQYF. The chain recombines TRBV5-1 with TRBJ2-3; 10 bases agree with TRBD2. The V gene's germline CDR1 is SGHRS and CDR2 YFSETQ. Trimming at V came to 0 bases and at J to 4 bases, leaving 5 bases not matched to a gene. The CDR3 has 16 amino acids. Based on the CDR3 plus reference TRBV5-1 and TRBJ2-3, the full variable domain is KAGVTQTPRYLIKTRGQQVTLSCSPISGHRSVSWYQQTPGQGLQFLFEYFSETQRNKGNFPGRFSGRQFSNSRSEMNVSTLELGDSALYLCASSLEGLARADTQYFGPGTRLTVL.

As regards this clonotype: One end of the junction is discordant with germline, which a read error may explain. V gene TRBV12-3 or TRBV12-4 combines with J gene TRBJ2-2, with TRBD2 matching 8 bases. The CDR3 totals 16 residues. The CDR3 sequence is CASSFGSGVNTGEMFF. The CDR3 DNA sequence: TGTGCCAGCAGTTTCGGTAGCGGGGTAAACACCGGGGAGATGTTTTTT.

Concerning this clonotype itself: This may be a read error: a much more frequent sequence differs by one nucleotide. The chain recombines TRBV5-1 with TRBJ2-7, with D possibly called TRBD1 or TRBD2 (7 bases each). The germline V gene encodes CDR1 SGHRS and CDR2 YFSETQ. This CDR3 spans 14 amino acids. In DNA, the CDR3 is TGCGCCAGCAGATTGGGTCAGGGGGGGTACGAGCAGTACTTC. It encodes CASRLGQGGYEQYF.

By sample fraction, this clonotype is medium-sized (0.01 to 0.1%). J is TRBJ1-1 and V is TRBV20-1; 7 bases map to TRBD1. The CDR3 has 15 amino acids. V was clipped by 6 bases and J by 1 base; unmatched bases: 11. Germline V gene data show CDR1 as DFQATT and CDR2 as SNEGSKA (reference sequence). DNA of the CDR3: TGCAGTGCCTCACCCCCACAGGGGACGAACACTGAAGCTTTCTTT. The encoded protein is CSASPPQGTNTEAFF.

This clonotype was seen many times. The chain recombines TRBV20-1 with TRBJ1-2, with no clear D. Trimming took off 6 bases at V and 1 base at J, with 18 bases between the two ends. Looked up from germline, CDR1 is DFQATT and CDR2 is SNEGSKA (reference sequence). This CDR3 is 15 amino acids long. The CDR3 DNA sequence: TGCAGTGCCACAGTCGGGCAGGCCGATAACTATGGCTACACCTTC. This codes for CSATVGQADNYGYTF.

Concerning this clonotype itself: A read error may explain this, as a much larger clone is one base away. This chain connects TRBV6-2 or TRBV6-3 to TRBJ1-1; D unresolved. The CDR3 runs 14 residues. Germline CDR1 MNHEY, CDR2 SVGEGT. CDR3: CASRVERANTEALF. CDR3 sequence (DNA): TGTGCCAGCAGAGTCGAAAGGGCGAACACTGAAGCTTTATTT.

This clonotype was observed many times. The chain is built from TRBV18 and TRBJ2-7; weak D call: TRBD1 (5 bases). The CDR3 has 14 residues. Germline values: CDR1 KGHSH, CDR2 LQKENI. V lost 1 base and J lost 2, with 9 bases in between. The CDR3 coding sequence is TGTGCCAGCTCACCACGGTCAGGGACCTACGAGCAGTACTTC. It yields the protein CASSPRSGTYEQYF.

By proportion, this clonotype is medium-sized. The V call is TRBV20-1, the J call TRBJ2-7; TRBD2 matches 9 bases. Germline assignment: CDR1 DFQATT and CDR2 SNEGSKA (reference sequence). J lost 6 bases, V lost 3 bases, and 6 bases had no gene match. This CDR3 has 13 residues. CDR3 coding DNA: TGCAGTGCTAGCGCGGGAGGGCCCCTCGAGCAGTACTTC. This sequence encodes CSASAGGPLEQYF.

This clonotype is medium-sized by share. The chain carries TRBV12-3 or TRBV12-4 and TRBJ2-2, with D tentatively TRBD1 (6 bases). V was clipped by 10 bases and J by 3 bases, with 12 bases between them. The CDR3 runs to 13 residues. This CDR3 reads CATRKGDTGELFF. Written as DNA, the CDR3 is TGTGCCACCCGGAAGGGGGACACCGGGGAGCTGTTTTTT.

About this clonotype: A much bigger clone sits one base away, suggesting this may be a read error. This chain links TRBV28 with TRBJ2-2; D perhaps matches TRBD1 (6 bases). This CDR3 region has 15 residues. Germline lookup yields CDR1 MDHEN and CDR2 SYDVKM. The CDR3 nucleotides read TGTGCCATCAGTGGTGGACAGACGAACACCGGGGAGCTGTTTTTT. Its protein product is CAISGGQTNTGELFF.

This clonotype was counted at least ten times. CDR3 nucleotides: TGTGCCAGCAGTTACTCGGGGGAGAATGAGCAGTTCTTC. This encodes CASSYSGENEQFF. The J gene is TRBJ2-1, the V gene TRBV6-6; D could derive from TRBD1 or TRBD2 (5 bases each). In germline, CDR1 is MNHNY, CDR2 SVGAGI (reference sequence). V was trimmed by 0 bases and J by 7 bases, leaving 7 bases between them. The CDR3 sequence is 13 residues long.

This clonotype was found a few times. This rearrangement joins TRBV20-1 to TRBJ2-1, with D uncertain. Deletions cut 5 bases from V and 3 bases from J, with 14 bases between. CDR3 length equals 14 residues. Germline V gene data show CDR1 as DFQATT and CDR2 as SNEGSKA (reference sequence). In DNA, the CDR3 is TGCAGTGCTCCAAGCCCCGCACGCTACAATGAGCAGTTCTTC. Its protein is CSAPSPARYNEQFF.